The following is a T cell receptor (beta chain) sequence with its context. The antigen remains unidentified. UMI-labeled 5' RACE TRB cDNA libraries were prepared from the cells. Using the 5' RACE reads, TCRdb records one entry per CDR3 protein without DNA. The listing contains approximately 89,000 distinct CDR3 sequences. This sample was included in a study of CXCR3-negative and CXCR3-positive naive CD8 T cells. Overall study findings and caveats: TRB CDR3 hydrophobicity was greater in CXCR3-positive naive cells than in CXCR3-negative naive cells.

The CDR3 extends over 13 amino acids. Per germline, CDR1 GTSNPN and CDR2 SVGIG (reference sequence). V is TRBV30 and J is TRBJ1-1. The sample consisted of naive CXCR3+ CD8+ T cells from blood. Subset indicated: CD45RO-CCR7+CD27+CD95- naive CD8+ T cells expressing CXCR3 (TNR3+). This TCR was sampled from a human donor in good health. Some clones in this sample may be carry-over from other donors' samples. The CDR3 region is CAWSVRSPTEAFF.